These 10 T cell receptor beta chains were sequenced from one sample in a study of CD8+ T cells in alopecia areata. RNA extraction and reverse transcription yielded cDNA as sequencing template. Measured with immunoSEQ multiplex PCR; TCRdb has only the in-frame clones, and not every one. The data contain about 210,000 clones, over 60% of them singletons. Treatment given: oral pan-JAK inhibitor, 5-10 mg twice daily. The sequencing used CD4+ T cells sorted from blood, collected at week 4, from a patient treated with tofacitinib. The source is a human donor with alopecia areata.

The chain links TRBV10-3 to TRBJ1-6; tentative D call: TRBD1 (5 bases). Per germline, CDR1 ENHRY and CDR2 SYGVKD. Trimming took off 8 bases at V and 14 bases at J, with 13 bases between the two ends. The CDR3 length is 11 residues. The CDR3 protein is CAILQEGTLHF. CDR3 bases: TGTGCCATCCTACAGGAAGGCACCCTCCACTTT.

The CDR3 protein is CSAGWLYNEQFF. CDR3 DNA: TGCAGCGCCGGATGGCTCTACAATGAGCAGTTCTTC. This chain links TRBV29-1 with TRBJ2-1, with D hard to call. From germline, CDR1 is SQVTM and CDR2 ANQGSEA. V was clipped by 7 bases and J by 3 bases, with 10 bases between them. The CDR3 has 12 amino acids.

This sequence joins TRBV30 and TRBJ2-2; 8 bases map to TRBD1. This CDR3 comprises 13 residues. Germline trimming cut 5 bases from V and 1 base from J; bases unmatched to any gene: 0. The germline gives CDR1 GTSNPN, CDR2 SVGIG (reference sequence). CDR3 sequence reads: CAWGQGNTGELFF. CDR3 nucleotides: TGTGCCTGGGGACAGGGGAACACCGGGGAGCTGTTTTTT.

V and J are TRBV27 and TRBJ1-6, with D possibly TRBD1 on 6 matching bases. Germline CDR1 reads MNHEY; CDR2 reads SMNVEV (reference sequence). Trimming removed 5 bases at V and 7 bases at J, with 9 bases between. The CDR3 has 13 amino acids. CDR3 region: CASSEGGNSPLHF. CDR3 DNA: TGTGCCAGCAGTGAGGGGGGGAATTCACCCCTCCACTTT.

This sequence joins TRBV29-1 and TRBJ2-1, with D perhaps matching TRBD1 (6 bases). V was trimmed by 3 bases and J by 2 bases, leaving 14 bases between them. CDR3 size: 15 residues. CDR1 SQVTM and CDR2 ANQGSEA come from the germline V gene. DNA for the CDR3: TGCAGCGTTGACCGCCAGGGACAAACCTACAATGAGCAGTTCTTC. Translated, it gives CSVDRQGQTYNEQFF.

The chain links TRBV4-1 to TRBJ1-2, with D hard to call. Trimming took off 1 base at V and 5 bases at J, with 11 bases between the two ends. From germline, CDR1 is MGHRA and CDR2 YSYEKL. The CDR3 length is 14 residues. The CDR3 loop reads CASSQAGVGYGYTF. The CDR3 DNA reads as TGCGCCAGCAGCCAAGCGGGAGTAGGGTATGGCTACACCTTC.

CDR3 region: CASSQGALRETQYF. In DNA form, the CDR3 reads TGTGCCAGCAGCCAAGGTGCCCTGCGGGAGACCCAGTACTTC. The chain recombines TRBV14 with TRBJ2-5; D is ambiguous. Germline CDR1 SGHDN, CDR2 FVKESK. V gave up 1 base and J gave up 5 bases, with 11 bases separating them. The CDR3 consists of 14 residues.

V is TRBV30 and J is TRBJ1-1; D gene ambiguous. The CDR3 totals 15 residues. Per germline, CDR1 GTSNPN and CDR2 SVGIG (reference sequence). The V gene lost 0 bases and the J gene lost 2 bases, with 13 bases spanning the gap. The CDR3 loop reads CAWSVLGRGNTEAFF. The CDR3 DNA follows: TGTGCCTGGAGTGTACTAGGACGGGGAAACACTGAAGCTTTCTTT.

The chain has TRBV29-1 and TRBJ1-2, with 12 positions matching TRBD1. CDR1 and CDR2 from the germline V gene are SQVTM and ANQGSEA. The CDR3 length is 14 residues. Trimming removed 6 bases from V and 7 bases from J; junction bases left unmatched: 9. The CDR3 sequence: CSVAQGQGAGGYTF. In nucleotides, the CDR3 is TGCAGCGTCGCGCAGGGACAGGGGGCTGGTGGCTACACCTTC.

The chain recombines TRBV5-1 with TRBJ1-2; 7 nucleotides match TRBD1. The germline V gene has CDR1 SGHRS and CDR2 YFSETQ. The length of the CDR3 is 14 residues. V gave up 3 bases and J gave up 4 bases; unmatched junction bases: 6. CDR3 residues: CASSSGTETYGYTF. Here the CDR3 DNA reads TGCGCCAGCAGCTCCGGGACAGAGACCTATGGCTACACCTTC. Full variable domain (remainder filled in from reference TRBV5-1 and TRBJ1-2): KAGVTQTPRYLIKTRGQQVTLSCSPISGHRSVSWYQQTPGQGLQFLFEYFSETQRNKGNFPGRFSGRQFSNSRSEMNVSTLELGDSALYLCASSSGTETYGYTFGSGTRLTVV.